Below are 20 T cell receptor beta chains sequenced from a single sample in a study of T cell repertoires in cytomegalovirus infection. Which antigens these TCRs recognize remains unknown. TCRdb re-derived calls from the reads in MiXCR, one entry per CDR3 protein. The sample has 650,000 to 900,000 distinct CDR3 sequences; approximately 32% are singletons. The material was cultured CD8+ T cells from PBMCs, obtained from culture after CMV antigen stimulation. These receptors were taken from a human donor in good health (CMV status not recorded). Some clones in this sample may be carry-over from other donors' samples.

The genes are TRBV6-5 and TRBJ1-5, with 7 bases fitting TRBD1. The ends lost 5 bases at V and 2 bases at J; junction bases unmatched: 3. This CDR3 contains 14 residues. Germline V gene data show CDR1 as MNHEY and CDR2 as SVGAGI. CDR3 loop: CASSTGVRNQPQHF. In nucleotides, the CDR3 is TGTGCCAGCAGTACAGGGGTACGCAATCAGCCCCAGCATTTT.

J is TRBJ2-1 and V is TRBV27; D might be TRBD2 (5 bases). Germline lookup yields CDR1 MNHEY and CDR2 SMNVEV (reference sequence). The CDR3 totals 16 residues. V lost 0 bases, J lost 3 bases, and 12 bases lay in between. CDR3 loop: CASSLSASNNYNEQFF. CDR3 sequence (DNA): TGTGCCAGCAGTTTATCCGCTAGCAACAACTACAATGAGCAGTTCTTC.

This clonotype is a singleton in its sample. V usage is TRBV3-1 and J usage is TRBJ2-5, with D maybe TRBD1 (6 bases). V was clipped by 3 bases and J by 5 bases, with 16 bases between them. The CDR3 is 15 amino acids. The germline V gene encodes CDR1 LGHDT and CDR2 YNNKEL (reference sequence). The CDR3 loop reads CASSHRQQGQETQYF. DNA of the CDR3: TGTGCCAGCAGCCACCGTCAACAGGGCCAGGAGACCCAGTACTTC.

There are a few counts of this clonotype. The chain links TRBV7-6 to TRBJ1-3; D unclear. CDR1 is SGHVS and CDR2 is FNYEAQ in the germline V gene. V was cut by 3 bases and J by 4 bases, with 10 bases left in between. This CDR3 contains 14 residues. The CDR3 loop reads CASSFYGPGNTIYF. In DNA form, the CDR3 reads TGTGCCAGCAGCTTCTATGGGCCGGGAAACACCATATATTTT.

The chain carries TRBV12-3 or TRBV12-4 and TRBJ2-7; TRBD1 is a possible D gene (6 bases). This CDR3 has 14 residues. Trimming removed 3 bases from V and 2 bases from J, with 11 bases in between. In nucleotides, the CDR3 is TGTGCCAGCAGTTTCCAGGGGATCACCTACGAGCAGTACTTC. Its translation: CASSFQGITYEQYF.

The chain carries TRBV15 and TRBJ1-1; no firm D call. Germline CDR1 is LNHNV and CDR2 is YYDKDF (reference sequence). There are 15 residues in the CDR3. The V and J ends lost 0 bases and 4 bases respectively, with 12 bases between them. The CDR3 reads CATSRDRQHPTEAFF. Written as DNA, the CDR3 is TGTGCCACCAGCAGAGATCGGCAGCATCCCACTGAAGCTTTCTTT.

This clonotype was seen at least ten times. The gene calls are TRBV7-2 and TRBJ1-5; D unresolved. V gave up 3 bases and J gave up 2 bases, with 11 bases separating them. The CDR3 runs to 15 residues. Germline-derived CDR1 and CDR2 are SGHTA and FQGNSA. The CDR3 region is CASSFGAYGNQPQHF. CDR3 DNA sequence: TGTGCCAGCAGCTTTGGCGCTTATGGCAATCAGCCCCAGCATTTT.

The table lists this clonotype with many counts. The J gene is TRBJ1-2, the V gene TRBV12-3 or TRBV12-4, with D possibly TRBD1 on 6 matching bases. The CDR3 covers 14 residues. Trimming pared 4 bases from V and 6 bases from J, leaving 15 bases between. CDR3 DNA sequence: TGTGCCAGCAGTTCAACCTATTACAGGGATGGCTACACCTTC. Amino acid sequence: CASSSTYYRDGYTF.

The chain is built from TRBV28 and TRBJ1-6; TRBD1 matches at 7 bases. V gave up 5 bases and J gave up 7 bases; unmatched junction bases: 11. Germline assignment: CDR1 MDHEN and CDR2 SYDVKM. The CDR3 spans 16 residues. The CDR3 here is CASSEGTALLNSPLHF. DNA for the CDR3: TGTGCCAGCAGTGAAGGGACAGCCTTGTTGAATTCACCCCTCCACTTT.

V is TRBV4-1 and J is TRBJ2-1; TRBD2 agrees at 10 bases. The CDR3 has 16 amino acids. With 0 bases clipped from V and 5 bases from J, the junction kept 4 bases outside the gene matches. The germline CDR1 and CDR2 sequences are MGHRA and YSYEKL. The CDR3: CASSQDPAGGNNEQFF. CDR3 nucleotides: TGCGCCAGCAGCCAAGATCCAGCGGGGGGGAACAATGAGCAGTTCTTC.

Of note for this clonotype: Compared with germline, one end of the junction differs, possibly owing to a read error. The rearrangement links TRBV5-1 to TRBJ2-1; 13 bases are a match to TRBD2. The germline gives CDR1 SGHRS, CDR2 YFSETQ. CDR3 size: 15 residues. CDR3 DNA: TGCGCCAGCAGCTTGGCGGGACTAGCGGGGAATGGGCAGTTCTTC. This translates into CASSLAGLAGNGQFF. The full variable domain, with the rest looked up from reference TRBV5-1 and TRBJ2-1, is KAGVTQTPRYLIKTRGQQVTLSCSPISGHRSVSWYQQTPGQGLQFLFEYFSETQRNKGNFPGRFSGRQFSNSRSEMNVSTLELGDSALYLCASSLAGLAGNGQFFGPGTRLTVL.

V and J are TRBV7-8 and TRBJ2-2; tentatively, D is TRBD2 (5 bases). The CDR3 is 16 amino acids. Germline assignment: CDR1 SGHVS and CDR2 FQNEAQ. V lost 1 base and J 1 base, leaving 10 bases between the germline ends. The CDR3: CASSLVGEQNTGELFF. The CDR3 DNA sequence: TGTGCCAGCAGCTTAGTCGGGGAACAGAACACCGGGGAGCTGTTTTTT.

The chain has TRBV7-9 and TRBJ2-1; TRBD2 is a possible D gene (7 bases). Germline values: CDR1 SEHNR, CDR2 FQNEAQ (reference sequence). The V and J ends lost 6 bases and 8 bases respectively, with 17 bases between them. CDR3 size: 14 residues. The CDR3 loop is CASSQRGRVDEQFF. The CDR3 nucleotides read TGTGCCAGCAGTCAAAGGGGGAGGGTCGATGAGCAGTTCTTC.

Note on this clonotype: Possible read error: a much larger clone is one base away. The gene calls are TRBV12-3 or TRBV12-4 and TRBJ2-5; D not certain. This CDR3 is built from 14 residues. As DNA, the CDR3 is TGTGTCAGCAGCAACGCCGGATTCCAAGAGACCCAGTACTTC. Translated: CVSSNAGFQETQYF.

The V and J genes are TRBV7-9 and TRBJ2-5; TRBD1 is a possible D gene (5 bases). The CDR3 is 17 residues long. Germline CDR1 SEHNR, CDR2 FQNEAQ (reference sequence). Trimming left V 2 bases short and J 1 base short, with 17 bases between. The CDR3 sequence is CASSLIGAGLSQETQYF. CDR3 sequence (DNA): TGTGCCAGCAGCTTAATTGGGGCCGGCCTTAGCCAAGAGACCCAGTACTTC. Drawing the rest from reference TRBV7-9 and TRBJ2-5, the complete variable domain is DTGVSQNPRHKITKRGQNVTFRCDPISEHNRLYWYRQTLGQGPEFLTYFQNEAQLEKSRLLSDRFSAERPKGSFSTLEIQRTEQGDSAMYLCASSLIGAGLSQETQYFGPGTRLLVL.

This clonotype was counted many times. The gene calls are TRBV12-3 or TRBV12-4 and TRBJ1-4; D unclear. Trimming left V 6 bases short and J 8 bases short, with 13 bases between. CDR3 size: 13 residues. CDR3 DNA sequence: TGTGCCAGCAGACGCCCCGGGCAAGAAAAACTGTTTTTT. This encodes CASRRPGQEKLFF.

This clonotype was observed a few times. J is TRBJ1-2 and V is TRBV14; D possibly corresponds to TRBD1 (5 bases). The CDR3 totals 16 residues. Germline V gene data show CDR1 as SGHDN and CDR2 as FVKESK. V was cut by 3 bases and J by 4 bases, with 18 bases left in between. The CDR3 spells CASSQGVLRGVYGYTF. In DNA, the CDR3 is TGTGCCAGCAGCCAGGGTGTATTGAGGGGTGTCTATGGCTACACCTTC.

This clonotype occurred once. Being one base from a much bigger clone, this may be a read error. The chain couples TRBV5-6 to TRBJ1-5, with 7 bases that match TRBD1. CDR1 SGHDT and CDR2 YYEEEE come from the germline V gene. The CDR3 is 15 amino acids. CDR3 region: CVSSLAGQGGQPQHF. CDR3 nucleotide sequence: TGTGTCAGCAGCTTGGCCGGGCAGGGGGGACAGCCCCAGCATTTT.

The sample holds a few counts of this clonotype. The chain's CDR3 is CASSQEGLGYEQYF. The CDR3 region has the DNA TGCGCCAGCAGCCAAGAAGGTCTCGGGTACGAGCAGTACTTC. The V gene is TRBV4-1, the J gene TRBJ2-7, with D unresolved. Germline CDR1 reads MGHRA; CDR2 reads YSYEKL. This CDR3 spans 14 amino acids. Trimming removed 0 bases at V and 4 bases at J, with 10 bases between.

The CDR3 here is CASSYPASTDTQYF. The DNA of the CDR3 is TGTGCCAGCAGTTACCCTGCAAGCACAGATACGCAGTATTTT. V usage is TRBV6-6 and J usage is TRBJ2-3, with D hard to call. This CDR3 has 14 amino acids. CDR1 is MNHNY, CDR2 SVGAGI, per germline (reference sequence). With 2 bases removed from V and 0 bases from J, the gap between germline ends came to 6 bases.